This TCR beta chain emerged from a study of T cells in Graves' hyperthyroidism and ophthalmopathy (dated by TCRdb to the late 2010s). About the full investigation: Peripheral blood was sampled at the time of initial diagnosis, prior to any treatment. An independent validation cohort of 18 to 20 hyperthyroidism patients and about 15 patients who later progressed to ophthalmopathy tested prospective prediction of ophthalmopathy. TCR Vbeta CDR3 sequencing of approximately 140 peripheral blood samples (roughly 41 ophthalmopathy, roughly 72 hyperthyroidism and approximately 17 progressor patients) is reported in the paper. The study also compared thyroid tissue and blood T-cell repertoires from over 5 Graves' hyperthyroidism patients. A discovery cohort of 95 to 100 patients, 43 with Graves' ophthalmopathy and approximately 57 with stable Graves' hyperthyroidism, was used to find distinguishing TCR V-J signatures. After sampling, hyperthyroidism patients received methimazole starting at 30 mg daily, and ophthalmopathy patients received high-dose intravenous methylprednisolone. The approximately 100 discovery patients were divided at random into training and test sets in a 7:3 ratio.

The table lists this clonotype with a count of one. Its antigen is unknown. No base quality values were provided; no much bigger clone lies one nucleotide off. A single read constitutes weak evidence. Trimming removed 0 bases from V and 4 bases from J, leaving 10 bases between the germline ends. As encoded in the germline V gene (reference sequence), CDR1 is MNHNY while CDR2 is SVGAGI. The CDR3 holds 15 amino acids from the cysteine to the phenylalanine. Just the 45-base CDR3 DNA is kept, in frame starting at base 1. Hyperthyroidism patients were aged 18 to 65 years and newly diagnosed, with disease duration of less than 2 months. Exclusion was applied to patients with uncontrolled infections, other autoimmune diseases, pregnancy or lactation. Diagnoses were based on clinical symptoms, serum thyroxine and TRAb, thyroid ultrasound and orbital computed tomography. Blood from progressor patients was drawn when they were first diagnosed with hyperthyroidism, before any ophthalmopathy symptoms appeared. PBMCs were separated from roughly 9.3 ml of fresh peripheral blood using Ficoll-Paque density gradient centrifugation. Progressor patients were defined as those initially diagnosed with Graves' hyperthyroidism in whom ophthalmopathy developed during follow-up. Total RNA was extracted using Trizol reagent, and RNA quality was assessed on an Agilent 2100 Bioanalyzer.

Study-level results and caveats: In cross-validation, a model built on a 13 V-J signature told ophthalmopathy apart from stable hyperthyroidism with over 85% sensitivity and approximately 81% specificity, and in testing the same model reached 80%/75%. Most expanded thyroid clonotypes (frequency above 0.001) were also detected in blood, suggesting blood repertoires may reflect thyroid immune responses. In validation, the model predicted progression to ophthalmopathy a median of roughly 6.1 months before onset, with 70% to 71% sensitivity and about 75% specificity. Sample size was not statistically predetermined, and blinding of investigators to group allocation was not performed.

The TCR beta CDR3 regions were amplified from the RNA transcripts. A first-round RT-PCR of the TCR CDR3 used the HTBI primer set with the Qiagen OneStep RT-PCR kit. The libraries were constructed in a second round of multiplex PCR and then size-selected and purified. Libraries were sequenced paired-end with 100 bp reads on an Illumina HiSeq2000. As for how the authors treated the data: SOAPnuke was used to process the raw data, with reads discarded if the reads contained adapters or uncalled bases, had a mean Phred below 15, or lacked an exact constant-primer or identifier match. COPE v1.2.5 was used to merge the high-quality paired reads, and each unique nucleotide sequence was defined as a clonotype. Clonotypes were aligned to IMGT TRBV, TRBD and TRBJ reference segments using MiTCR v1.1. The analysis included only V-J combinations with a frequency above 0.0001, which together covered 99% to 99.2% of the repertoires. A TCS score was defined as the ratio between F50 (clonal expansion) and ExV (chaos), using BLOSUM62-based TCRdist between CDR3 peptides within each V-J. Welch's t-statistics and random forest reduced around 510 V-J features to some 14, which were used in a naive Bayes classifier (R e1071). TCRdb took the public reads, trimmed them with fastp at Q25, ran MiXCR for clone calling and kept in-frame beta chains. Each CDR3 protein gets just one entry, which takes the most common genes and DNA from the rows behind it. TCRdb's processing, not the authors' own work, is the source of the V and J calls. The table for this sample lists roughly 580,000 distinct CDR3 sequences; over 11% of them were counted only once. More than 4.5% of the sample comes from the top ten.

The chain links TRBV6-6 with TRBJ1-3; D gene: possibly TRBD1, on 5 matching bases. What was sequenced was blood. This receptor was taken from a woman younger than 45 with Graves' hyperthyroidism that later progressed to Graves' ophthalmopathy. The DNA sequence reads TGTGCCAGCAGTTACTCGGTAGGGGCGGGAAACACCATATATTTT. The resulting protein is CASSYSVGAGNTIYF.